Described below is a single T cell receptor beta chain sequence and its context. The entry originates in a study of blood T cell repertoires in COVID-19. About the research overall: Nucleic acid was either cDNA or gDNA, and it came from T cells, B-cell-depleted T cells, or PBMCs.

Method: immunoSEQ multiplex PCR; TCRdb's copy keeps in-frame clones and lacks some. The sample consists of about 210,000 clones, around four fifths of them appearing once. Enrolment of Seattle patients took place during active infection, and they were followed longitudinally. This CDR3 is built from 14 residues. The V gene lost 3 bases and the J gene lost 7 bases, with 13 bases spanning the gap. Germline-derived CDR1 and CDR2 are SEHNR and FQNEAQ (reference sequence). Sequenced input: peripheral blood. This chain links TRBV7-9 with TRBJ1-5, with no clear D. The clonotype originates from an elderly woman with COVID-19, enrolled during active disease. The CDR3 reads CASSFSGGRQPQHF. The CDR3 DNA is TGTGCCAGCAGCTTTTCCGGCGGGCGCCAGCCCCAGCATTTT.